This is a list of T cell receptor beta chains from one sample in a study of blood T cell repertoires in COVID-19. The table came from immunoSEQ multiplex PCR; TCRdb's copy has only in-frame clones and leaves some out. The table lists about 260,000 clones, around 87% of them singletons. What was sequenced was peripheral blood. Receptors were obtained from a woman in her 50s with acute or convalescent COVID-19. The CDR3 runs from the conserved cysteine through the conserved F or W. Fields, in order: clone size, V gene, CDR3 protein. Clone size is stated in some rows and not others, as once, few, many or a class when expanded.

.,TRBV5-1,CASSYAPGSGSQETQYF
.,TRBV7-2,CASSSQGFGELFF
.,TRBV6-5,CASSPHIDGSYEQYF
.,TRBV7-8,CASSSLTDYGYTF
.,TRBV3-1/TRBV3-2,CASSPEDRGPYYYEQYF
.,TRBV4-1,CASSQERGQLNEKLFF
once,TRBV5-1,CASSSVTGGTEAFF
once,TRBV2,CASSGAPNTEAFF
.,TRBV12-3/TRBV12-4,CASSFLASGYTF
.,TRBV7-3,CASSLRQRTEAFF
.,TRBV18,CASSPPTAGANEQFF
.,TRBV6-1,CASSEALLVAGSPLHF
.,TRBV7-3,CASSSQGTDTQYF
.,TRBV11-2,CASSLPGGETQYF
.,TRBV24-1,CATSDVRGDRGRNEQFF
.,TRBV4-3,CASSHGTGGQGTYEQYF
once,TRBV7-9,CASSLVMDSHSNQPQHF
.,TRBV18,CASSATVNYGYTF
.,TRBV27,CASSGIGLASF
.,TRBV6-5,CASSYSNQDEKLFF
.,TRBV7-2,CASRFRASGLDEQFF
.,TRBV13,CASSLRRQGVSYEQYF
.,TRBV4-2,CASSQDRLLAGGLEQYF
.,TRBV7-8,CASSLLAGATDTQYF
once,TRBV2,CASNTEGQGGETQYF
once,TRBV5-4,CASSHPTGGNGYTF
.,TRBV5-1,CASSFGGDMLYGYTF
.,TRBV18,CASSPRTSGRGEQFF
.,TRBV28,CASSPAGGSMNTEAFF
few,TRBV5-1,CASSYTGANTEAFF
.,TRBV7-2,CASSLATGPNYGYTF
.,TRBV6-6,CASTVGGGNYGYTF
.,TRBV2,CASSGTSGDTQYF
.,TRBV5-5,CASSGTGPTEAFF
.,TRBV30,CAWEKGILTEAFF
once,TRBV3-1/TRBV3-2,CASSQGQGDTEAFF
once,TRBV6-1,CASSVFSGGAYNEQFF
.,TRBV7-2,CASSLAGTVNTGELFF
.,TRBV10-1,CASSYSVMGSGSGYEQYF
.,TRBV19,CASSPHDRSDGYTF
.,TRBV6-5,CASSFTGRGYTF
.,TRBV11-2,CASTPVAVYNEQFF
.,TRBV7-9,CASSPTTGRNTIYF
.,TRBV6-2/TRBV6-3,CASSYSGRVLIYNEQFF
.,TRBV27,CASSPTGQRYGYTF
.,TRBV28,CASRTGTGGDYGYTF
.,TRBV28,CASSFRRETHEQYF
once,TRBV24-1,CATRPTGGNTEAFF
.,TRBV6-5,CASSRGYGGNTIYF
.,TRBV28,CASSSTFRANEAFF